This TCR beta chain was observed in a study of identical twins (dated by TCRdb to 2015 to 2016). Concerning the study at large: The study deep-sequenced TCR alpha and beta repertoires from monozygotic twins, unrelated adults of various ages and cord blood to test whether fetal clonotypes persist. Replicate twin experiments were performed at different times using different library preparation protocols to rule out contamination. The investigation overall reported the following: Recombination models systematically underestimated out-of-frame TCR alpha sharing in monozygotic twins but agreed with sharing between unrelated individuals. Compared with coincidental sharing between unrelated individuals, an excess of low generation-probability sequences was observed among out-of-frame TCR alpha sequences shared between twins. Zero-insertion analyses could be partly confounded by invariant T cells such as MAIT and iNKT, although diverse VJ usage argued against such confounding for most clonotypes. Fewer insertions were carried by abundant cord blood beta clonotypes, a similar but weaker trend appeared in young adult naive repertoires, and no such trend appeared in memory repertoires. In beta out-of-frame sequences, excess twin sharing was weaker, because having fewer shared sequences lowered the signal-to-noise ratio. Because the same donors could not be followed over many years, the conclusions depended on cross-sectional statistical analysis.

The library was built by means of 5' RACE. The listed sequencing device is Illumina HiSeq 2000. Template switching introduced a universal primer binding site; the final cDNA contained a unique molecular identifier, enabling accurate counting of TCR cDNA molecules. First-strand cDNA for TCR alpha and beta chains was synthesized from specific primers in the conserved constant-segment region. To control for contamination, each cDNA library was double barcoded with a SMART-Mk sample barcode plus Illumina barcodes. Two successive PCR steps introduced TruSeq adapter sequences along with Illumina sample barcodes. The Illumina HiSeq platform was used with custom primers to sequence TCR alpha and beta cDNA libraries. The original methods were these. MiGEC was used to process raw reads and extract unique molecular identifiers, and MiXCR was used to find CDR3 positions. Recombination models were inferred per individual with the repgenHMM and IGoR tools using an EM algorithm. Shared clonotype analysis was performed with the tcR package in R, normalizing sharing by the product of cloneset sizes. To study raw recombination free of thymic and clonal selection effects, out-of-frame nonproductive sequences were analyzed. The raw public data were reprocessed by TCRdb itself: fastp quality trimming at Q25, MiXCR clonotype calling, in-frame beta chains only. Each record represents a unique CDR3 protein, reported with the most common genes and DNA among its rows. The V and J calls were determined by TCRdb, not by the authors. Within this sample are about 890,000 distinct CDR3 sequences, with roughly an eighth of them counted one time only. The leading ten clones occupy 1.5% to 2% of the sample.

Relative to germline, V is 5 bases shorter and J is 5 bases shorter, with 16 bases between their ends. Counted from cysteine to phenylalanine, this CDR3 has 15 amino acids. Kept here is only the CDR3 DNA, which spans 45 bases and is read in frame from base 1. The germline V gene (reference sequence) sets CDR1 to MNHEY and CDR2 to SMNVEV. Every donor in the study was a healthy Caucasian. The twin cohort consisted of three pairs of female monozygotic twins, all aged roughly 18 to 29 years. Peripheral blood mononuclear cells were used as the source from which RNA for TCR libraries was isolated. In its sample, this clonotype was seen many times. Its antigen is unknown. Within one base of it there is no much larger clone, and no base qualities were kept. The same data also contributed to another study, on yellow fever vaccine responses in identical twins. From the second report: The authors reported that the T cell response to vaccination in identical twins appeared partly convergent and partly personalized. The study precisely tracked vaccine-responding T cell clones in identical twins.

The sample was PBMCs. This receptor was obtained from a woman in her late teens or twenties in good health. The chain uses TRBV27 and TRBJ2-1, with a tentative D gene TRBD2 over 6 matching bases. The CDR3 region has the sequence CASSTTGTSNNEQFF. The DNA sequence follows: TGTGCCAGCAGTACAACCGGGACTTCTAACAATGAGCAGTTCTTC.